Below, 21 T cell receptor beta chains from the same sample are listed, as sequenced in a study of CD8 T cells in ankylosing spondylitis. MiXCR was run by TCRdb on the 5' RACE reads, yielding one entry per CDR3 protein. The sample yields about 230,000 distinct CDR3 sequences, 7% to 10% seen once. The sample consisted of blood, either unsorted or a sorted T cell fraction (not recorded which). The receptor source for this set is a female donor with ankylosing spondylitis or in good health (not recorded which).

This clonotype was counted many times. This chain joins TRBV20-1 and TRBJ2-1; 9 bases are a match to TRBD2. The V gene end was trimmed by 6 bases and the J gene end by 0 bases; junction bases not matched to a gene: 21. Looked up from germline, CDR1 is DFQATT and CDR2 is SNEGSKA (reference sequence). CDR3 length: 20 amino acids. In DNA form, the CDR3 reads TGCAGTGCCCCCGGGGTCGGGTCTAGCGGGAAGCGTATCTCCTACAATGAGCAGTTCTTC. Residues: CSAPGVGSSGKRISYNEQFF.

This clonotype was detected ten times or more. This chain joins TRBV6-2 or TRBV6-3 and TRBJ2-7; tentative D call: TRBD2 (5 bases). The CDR3 sequence is 11 residues long. Germline CDR1 MNHEY, CDR2 SVGEGT. V shed 5 bases and J shed 3 bases, with 5 bases lying between them. In DNA, the CDR3 is TGTGCCAGCAGTGACTACTACGAGCAGTACTTC. Translation gives CASSDYYEQYF.

This clonotype was detected ten times or more. This chain joins TRBV20-1 and TRBJ2-3; 7 nucleotides agree with TRBD2. Germline values: CDR1 DFQATT, CDR2 SNEGSKA (reference sequence). After removal of 8 bases from V and 2 bases from J, the junction contained 7 bases not matched to a gene. The length of the CDR3 is 13 residues. The CDR3 DNA sequence: TGCAGTACTCCTCTAGCGGCCACAGATACGCAGTATTTT. Its protein is CSTPLAATDTQYF.

A note on this clonotype: Since a much larger clone is just one base distant, this may be a read error. The chain employs TRBV12-3 or TRBV12-4 and TRBJ2-1; D remains ambiguous. CDR3 length equals 15 residues. The CDR3 here is CVSSSIWSSYNEQFF. The CDR3 DNA sequence: TGTGTCAGCAGTAGTATCTGGTCTAGCTACAATGAGCAGTTCTTC.

This clonotype was picked up many times. The CDR3 nucleotides read TGCAGTGCTAGATCAGGGACAGACGTGAACACTGAAGCTTTCTTT. Its translation: CSARSGTDVNTEAFF. The chain links TRBV20-1 to TRBJ1-1; 7 positions match TRBD1. Trimming at V came to 2 bases and at J to 0 bases, leaving 6 bases not matched to a gene. In germline, CDR1 is DFQATT, CDR2 SNEGSKA (reference sequence). The CDR3 length is 15 residues.

This clonotype was found many times. The chain has TRBV6-2 or TRBV6-3 and TRBJ2-7; 9 nucleotides agree with TRBD1. V trimming: 6 bases; J trimming: 4 bases; junction bases outside the gene matches: 10. This CDR3 is built from 15 residues. Germline V gene sequence: CDR1 MNHEY, CDR2 SVGEGT. The CDR3 region is CASRLGQGRFYEQYF. CDR3 DNA sequence: TGTGCCAGCAGACTCGGACAGGGGAGGTTTTACGAGCAGTACTTC.

In this sample, this clonotype turned up many times. The chain combines TRBV5-1 with TRBJ2-7; D might be TRBD1 or TRBD2, each matching 5 bases. V gave up 2 bases and J gave up 2 bases, with 14 bases separating them. The germline gives CDR1 SGHRS, CDR2 YFSETQ. This CDR3 comprises 15 residues. The chain's CDR3 is CASSFEGIETYEQYF. The CDR3 bases are TGCGCCAGCAGCTTCGAGGGGATTGAAACCTACGAGCAGTACTTC.

With respect to this clonotype: This may be a read error: a much more frequent sequence differs by one nucleotide. V gene TRBV6-1 combines with J gene TRBJ2-5, with TRBD1 as a possible D gene (5 bases). This CDR3 is 15 amino acids long. The germline V gene encodes CDR1 MNHNS and CDR2 SASEGT. The CDR3 sequence: CASSENRWGQETQHF. Written as DNA, the CDR3 is TGTGCCAGCAGTGAAAACCGGTGGGGCCAAGAGACCCAGCACTTC.

Details on this clonotype: It may be a read error: a sequence one base away is much more abundant. The chain carries TRBV29-1 and TRBJ2-5, with TRBD2 matching 13 bases. Germline V gives CDR1 SQVTM, CDR2 ANQGSEA. This CDR3 contains 13 residues. With V trimmed by 6 bases and J by 9 bases, 7 bases remained unmatched. The CDR3 DNA sequence: TGCAGCGTCGAAACTAGCGGGAGGGAGGCCCAGTACTTC. As protein: CSVETSGREAQYF. Full variable domain (remainder filled in from reference TRBV29-1 and TRBJ2-5): SAVISQKPSRDICQRGTSLTIQCQVDSQVTMMFWYRQQPGQSLTLIATANQGSEATYESGFVIDKFPISRPNLTFSTLTVSNMSPEDSSIYLCSVETSGREAQYFGPGTRLLVL.

This clonotype was observed many times. The chain is built from TRBV11-2 and TRBJ1-2, with D maybe TRBD1 (5 bases). The CDR3 has 17 residues. Per germline, CDR1 SGHAT and CDR2 FQNNGV. Trimming cost V 5 bases and J 7 bases, with 26 bases left between them. The CDR3 sequence is CASSLSFGLRGVIGYTF. The CDR3 nucleotides are TGTGCCAGCAGCCTTTCTTTTGGGTTAAGAGGGGTAATTGGCTACACCTTC.

The sample holds a few counts of this clonotype. This chain links TRBV25-1 with TRBJ2-1, with 8 bases matching TRBD1. The CDR3 contains 17 residues. After removal of 1 base from V and 0 bases from J, the junction contained 5 bases not matched to a gene. CDR1 is MGHDK, CDR2 SYGVNS, per germline. CDR3 coding DNA: TGTGCCAGCAGTGAATGCCGACAGGGGAGCTCCTACAATGAGCAGTTCTTC. It encodes CASSECRQGSSYNEQFF.

This clonotype was observed at least ten times. The V and J genes are TRBV6-5 and TRBJ1-5; possible D gene TRBD1, 6 bases. This CDR3 has 16 amino acids. Germline CDR1 reads MNHEY; CDR2 reads SVGAGI. Trimming took 4 bases from V and 0 from J, leaving 13 bases between them. The CDR3 here is CASSSSGGRSNQPQHF. The CDR3 region has the DNA TGTGCCAGCAGTTCCTCGGGGGGCCGTAGCAATCAGCCCCAGCATTTT.

This clonotype was observed at least ten times. The V and J genes are TRBV20-1 and TRBJ2-7; tentatively, D is TRBD2 (5 bases). This CDR3 has 14 amino acids. From germline, CDR1 is DFQATT and CDR2 SNEGSKA (reference sequence). V gave up 3 bases and J gave up 5 bases, with 17 bases separating them. This CDR3 is CSARDPTLVNEQYF. As DNA, the CDR3 is TGCAGTGCTAGGGATCCTACACTAGTCAACGAGCAGTACTTC.

This clonotype was recorded many times. The chain joins TRBV14 to TRBJ2-1, with D hard to call. The CDR3 runs 13 residues. V dropped 2 bases and J dropped 5 bases, with 7 bases sitting between them. The germline V gene encodes CDR1 SGHDN and CDR2 FVKESK. CDR3 sequence (DNA): TGTGCCAGCAGCCAATTGTTTAACAATGAGCAGTTCTTC. As protein: CASSQLFNNEQFF.

The V and J genes are TRBV7-9 and TRBJ1-2; TRBD1 matches at 9 bases. The trim removed 4 bases at V and 2 bases at J, leaving 2 bases unmatched. CDR1 is SEHNR, CDR2 FQNEAQ, per germline (reference sequence). CDR3 length: 14 amino acids. The CDR3 sequence is CASSSTGGNYGYTF. The CDR3 coding sequence is TGTGCCAGCAGCTCCACAGGGGGCAACTATGGCTACACCTTC. The whole variable domain, filled in from reference TRBV7-9 and TRBJ1-2, reads DTGVSQNPRHKITKRGQNVTFRCDPISEHNRLYWYRQTLGQGPEFLTYFQNEAQLEKSRLLSDRFSAERPKGSFSTLEIQRTEQGDSAMYLCASSSTGGNYGYTFGSGTRLTVV.

Ten or more counts support this clonotype. The J gene is TRBJ2-3, the V gene TRBV20-1; unclear D gene. Germline values: CDR1 DFQATT, CDR2 SNEGSKA (reference sequence). Trimming cost V 5 bases and J 3 bases, with 9 bases left between them. CDR3 length: 12 amino acids. CDR3 amino acids: CSAYVGTDTQYF. The CDR3 DNA follows: TGCAGTGCTTATGTGGGGACAGATACGCAGTATTTT.

The rearrangement uses TRBV20-1 and TRBJ2-1; a possible D gene is TRBD2 (6 bases). The CDR3 consists of 11 residues. The V end lost 3 bases, the J end lost 9 bases, and 9 bases lay between the germline ends. CDR1 DFQATT and CDR2 SNEGSKA come from the germline V gene (reference sequence). CDR3 amino acids: CSASSAGEQFF. In nucleotides, the CDR3 is TGCAGTGCTAGTTCAGCGGGTGAGCAGTTCTTC.

Many counts were recorded for this clonotype. V gene TRBV10-3 combines with J gene TRBJ2-1; 7 nucleotides line up with TRBD2. With 8 bases clipped from V and 5 bases from J, the junction kept 12 bases outside the gene matches. The CDR3 has 15 amino acids. Germline CDR1 and CDR2: ENHRY and SYGVKD. The DNA of the CDR3 is TGTGCCATCTCCCCCAAGTCGGGAGGACACAATGAGCAGTTCTTC. Residues: CAISPKSGGHNEQFF.

This clonotype was seen many times. The chain couples TRBV29-1 to TRBJ2-2; the D gene is possibly TRBD1 (6 bases). Germline-derived CDR1 and CDR2 are SQVTM and ANQGSEA. The CDR3 spans 14 residues. Trimming pared 6 bases from V and 1 base from J, leaving 12 bases between. CDR3 sequence: CSVAGDMNTGELFF. The CDR3 nucleotides read TGCAGCGTCGCAGGGGACATGAACACCGGGGAGCTGTTTTTT.

This clonotype was picked up many times. The chain couples TRBV4-3 to TRBJ2-3; possibly TRBD2 for D (6 bases). CDR3 length: 17 amino acids. Germline V CDR1 and CDR2: LGHNA, YSLEER. The germline V and J ends were trimmed by 0 bases and 0 bases, with 13 bases remaining between them. In DNA form, the CDR3 reads TGCGCCAGCAGCCAAGATAGCGGACGGGGGAGCACAGATACGCAGTATTTT. It is translated as CASSQDSGRGSTDTQYF.

This clonotype was seen at least ten times. The chain links TRBV5-1 to TRBJ2-1; possible D gene TRBD2, 6 bases. Germline V CDR1 and CDR2: SGHRS, YFSETQ. V lost 1 base and J lost 0, with 14 bases in between. The CDR3 is 17 residues long. The CDR3 DNA follows: TGCGCCAGCAGCTTGAAGCGAGCGGGTAGCTCCTACAATGAGCAGTTCTTC. It specifies CASSLKRAGSSYNEQFF.